The T cell receptor (beta chain) under discussion was sequenced for a study of cytomegalovirus exposure and HLA in healthy donors. Study-wide points: Later work showed greater clonal expansion in HLA-associated TCR beta chains than in equally common others.

Each donor was healthy, and each was a bone marrow donor. Concerning this clone itself: Its antigen remains unknown.

PCR employed 60 Vbeta and 13 Jbeta primers. Repertoires were generated with immunoSEQ multiplex PCR, while TCRdb's copy carries only in-frame clones and drops some. The sample records 120,000 or so clones, 70% to 80% being singletons. CDR1 and CDR2 from the germline V gene are SGHNT and YYREEE (reference sequence). Trimming left V 3 bases short and J 5 bases short, with 18 bases between. There are 16 residues in the CDR3. The sample taken for sequencing was PBMCs. The V and J genes are TRBV5-4 and TRBJ2-1; tentative D call: TRBD1 (5 bases). This TCR came from a woman in her fifties or sixties in good health and CMV-seropositive. In DNA form, the CDR3 reads TGTGCCAGCAGCTCGGCCGAAGCAGGGCAGCACAATGAGCAGTTCTTC. Protein: CASSSAEAGQHNEQFF.